This entry is about one TCR beta chain. The sample originates from a study of blood T cell repertoires in COVID-19. As for the study in general: Some COVID-19 samples were acute and others convalescent; all came from the United States, Italy and Spain. T cells, B-cell-depleted T cells, or PBMCs provided the cDNA or gDNA that served as material.

Per the authors' pipeline: Nucleated cell number was recorded as an estimate derived from reference gene primer amplification. Assay used: immunoSEQ multiplex PCR; TCRdb lists only in-frame clones, some missing. Clone size and the V and J calls come from that table; the DNA yielded D and trimming. Here the sample spans 95,000 or so clones, around 90% being singletons. This TCR was sampled from a woman aged 70-85 years with acute or convalescent COVID-19. The sequenced sample consisted of peripheral blood.

The chain's CDR3 is CASSPNRVPRKGPSNEQFF. CDR3 DNA sequence: TGTGCCAGCAGCCCCAACAGGGTACCTAGAAAGGGTCCGAGCAATGAGCAGTTCTTC. V is TRBV7-2 and J is TRBJ2-1, with D tentatively TRBD1 (6 bases). V was cut by 5 bases and J by 6 bases, with 29 bases left in between. In germline, CDR1 is SGHTA, CDR2 FQGNSA. The length of the CDR3 is 19 residues.